The rows below give T cell receptor beta chains drawn from one sample of a study of shared clonotypes between healthy human individuals. Sequencing was performed with immunoSEQ multiplex PCR; in TCRdb, only in-frame clones are kept and a portion is missing. The table records over a million clones, around 82% of them present only once. The specimen sequenced was memory CD4+ T cells from PBMCs. Receptors were obtained from a man between 18 and 35 years old in good health. Some clones in this sample may be carry-over from other donors' samples. Both conserved end residues are part of each CDR3. The D gene is left open where the match is weak. Not all rows give a size; the values are once, few, many and, for expanded clones, a class.

j_call d_call clone_size v_call cdr3_nt cdr3_aa
TRBJ1-2 - few TRBV25-1 TGTGCCAGCAGTGAATATCAGGGCTACACCTTC CASSEYQGYTF
TRBJ2-3 TRBD2 few TRBV5-6 TGTGCCAGTCAGGGACTAGCGAGGGGGACAGATACGCAGTATTTT CASQGLARGTDTQYF
TRBJ1-4 TRBD1 - TRBV28 TGTGCCAGCAGCATACAGGGGGCGCAAAATGAAAAACTGTTTTTT CASSIQGAQNEKLFF
TRBJ2-7 TRBD2 - TRBV4-2 TGTGCCAGCAGCCAAAGACTAGCTTCGGGGGACGAGCAGTACTTC CASSQRLASGDEQYF
TRBJ2-3 TRBD1 once TRBV9 TGTGCCAGCAGCCCCCCCCAGACAGGGGGAGTGGATACGCAGTATTTT CASSPPQTGGVDTQYF
TRBJ1-5 - - TRBV7-2 TGTGCCAGCAGCTTACTAGGCCAAATTAGCAATCAGCCCCAGCATTTT CASSLLGQISNQPQHF
TRBJ1-1 - - TRBV7-9 TGTGCCAGCAGCTTAGAATCTCGCACTGAAGCTTTCTTT CASSLESRTEAFF
TRBJ2-1 TRBD2 - TRBV11-3 TGTGCCAGCAGCTTAGATGGGACTAGCGACAATGAGCAGTTCTTC CASSLDGTSDNEQFF
TRBJ1-1 - - TRBV28 TGTGCCAGCAGTTACCCAGGGATTGGAACGAACACTGAAGCTTTCTTT CASSYPGIGTNTEAFF
TRBJ2-2 - - TRBV2 TGTGCCAGCAGAGGCGGGACCGCGAACACCGGGGAGCTGTTTTTT CASRGGTANTGELFF
TRBJ2-1 TRBD2 - TRBV27 TGTGCCAGCAGTCTAAACCCCTCAGGGAGGGGCCTTTTAATCTCCTACAATGAGCAGTTCTTC CASSLNPSGRGLLISYNEQFF
TRBJ2-6 - once TRBV7-8 TGTGCCAGCCGACCCGGCACAGCGCTGAGGGGGGCCAACGTCCTGACTTTC CASRPGTALRGANVLTF
TRBJ2-1 TRBD2 - TRBV18 TGTGCCAGCTCACCGACTAGCGGGATTCCCACAGATGAGCAGTTCTTC CASSPTSGIPTDEQFF
TRBJ1-4 TRBD1 - TRBV19 TGTGCCAGTAGGGGGACAGGGGCAACTAATGAAAAACTGTTTTTT CASRGTGATNEKLFF
TRBJ2-1 TRBD1 once TRBV27 TGTGCCAGCAGTTTAACCGCCGCGGGACAGGGTCTTGATGAGCAGTTCTTC CASSLTAAGQGLDEQFF
TRBJ1-3 - - TRBV4-3 TGCGCCAGCAGCCGAGATGTGATAAAGGACTCTGGAAACACCATATATTTT CASSRDVIKDSGNTIYF
TRBJ2-2 - - TRBV2 TGTGCCAGCAGTGAAATCCTAGCAGCCTACGGGGAGCTGTTTTTT CASSEILAAYGELFF
TRBJ2-7 - - TRBV27 TGTGCCAGCAGGGCATCTACAGGGAGGGGAGCCTACGAGCAGTACTTC CASRASTGRGAYEQYF
TRBJ2-5 - few TRBV7-2 TGTGCCAGCAGCTACCAGAGCTCCGAAGAGACCCAGTACTTC CASSYQSSEETQYF
TRBJ2-1 - many TRBV11-2 TGTGCCAGCAGCTTAGGTCCAGCGGCCTACAATGAGCAGTTCTTC CASSLGPAAYNEQFF
TRBJ1-1 TRBD1 - TRBV20-1 TGCAGTGCGAAACAGGGGATTGAAGCTTTCTTT CSAKQGIEAFF
TRBJ2-7 TRBD2 - TRBV7-2 TGTGCCAGCAGCTTGGCTAGCGGGGACTACGAGCAGTACTTC CASSLASGDYEQYF
TRBJ2-1 - - TRBV30 TGTGCCTGGAGCCCCGGTACCGCGGTAGGGCAGTTCTTC CAWSPGTAVGQFF
TRBJ2-3 - - TRBV15 TGTGCCACCAGCAGAGGACCCGGACGTTCAATGGATACGCAGTATTTT CATSRGPGRSMDTQYF
TRBJ2-7 - once TRBV2 TGTGCCAGCAGCCCGAACTACGAGCAGTACTTC CASSPNYEQYF
TRBJ2-1 - - TRBV7-3 TGTGCCAGCGGGCTATCTATGAATGAGCAGTTCTTC CASGLSMNEQFF
TRBJ1-5 TRBD1 - TRBV10-3 TGTGCCATCAGCCCGGACAGGGGGCAGCCCCAGCATTTT CAISPDRGQPQHF
TRBJ1-5 TRBD1 - TRBV2 TGTGCCAGCAGTGGAACAGGGGATCAGCCCCAGCATTTT CASSGTGDQPQHF
TRBJ1-1 - few TRBV28 TGTGCCATCCAATCTGGGGGGAACACTGAAGCTTTCTTT CAIQSGGNTEAFF
TRBJ1-1 - - TRBV30 TGTGCCTGGAGTGTACGGGCGGGCAGTTTGAACACTGAAGCTTTCTTT CAWSVRAGSLNTEAFF